This entry features one TCR beta chain sequence. What it binds is not known. CDR1 is LNHDA, CDR2 SQIVND, per germline (reference sequence). There are 15 residues in the CDR3. V gave up 7 bases and J gave up 5 bases, with 18 bases separating them. The source of the sample is a study of T cell responses to AZD1222 COVID-19 vaccine. Overall study findings and caveats: At study baseline, merely six AZD1222 recipients were seropositive. Regions 160-218 and 743-854 held dominance among vaccine-associated CD4 TCRs, which spanned spike.

Produced via immunoSEQ multiplex PCR; TCRdb's table is partial and in-frame only. The sample contains 150,000 to 180,000 clones, 86% of which appear only once. The clonotype originates from an adult in good health. The sample here was peripheral blood, taken on day 0 of MenACWY control vaccination. This chain links TRBV19 with TRBJ2-1, with TRBD2 as a possible D gene (5 bases). The CDR3, as DNA: TGTGCCAGTACCTCCGGGCGTCTAGCTGACAATGAGCAGTTCTTC. Its protein product is CASTSGRLADNEQFF.